The clone carrying this TCR beta chain was found many times. Amplification targeted TCR beta CDR3 regions from RNA transcripts. First-round RT-PCR with HTBI primers amplified the TCR CDR3 region. TCRdb re-called the multiplex PCR reads with MiXCR, one entry per CDR3 protein. The table includes about 360,000 distinct CDR3 sequences, roughly 13% detected once. These data are taken from a study of T cells in Graves' hyperthyroidism and ophthalmopathy. Germline V gives CDR1 LGHNT, CDR2 FRNRAP. The CDR3 is 14 amino acids. The TCR was taken from a man aged 25 to 45 with Graves' hyperthyroidism that later progressed to Graves' ophthalmopathy. V and J are TRBV12-5 and TRBJ1-3; a weak D match, TRBD1 (6 bases). Material for sequencing was blood. In nucleotides, the CDR3 is TGTGCCATCGGACAGTCGAACTCTGGAAACACCATATATTTT. It yields the protein CAIGQSNSGNTIYF.